The 27 T cell receptor beta chains given below trace back to one sample, sequenced in a study of long-term antiretroviral therapy in people with HIV. The assay used was immunoSEQ (version v3.0), run at survey level. Profiled with immunoSEQ multiplex PCR; TCRdb holds only in-frame clones, not every one. The table lists 42,000 or so clones, around nine tenths of them singletons. The sequencing here drew on unsorted PBMCs, taken 0.1 years before starting antiretroviral therapy. All receptors derive from a woman in her forties or fifties with HIV.

The rearrangement joins TRBV9 to TRBJ1-2; no firm D call. The CDR3 contains 15 residues. Trimming removed 0 bases from V and 4 bases from J, with 13 bases in between. The V gene's germline CDR1 is SGDLS and CDR2 YYNGEE. CDR3 coding DNA: TGTGCCAGCAGCGTAGCTCCCCTGACCAGCTATGGCTACACCTTC. Its translation is CASSVAPLTSYGYTF. Supplemented by reference TRBV9 and TRBJ1-2, the full variable domain reads DSGVTQTPKHLITATGQRVTLRCSPRSGDLSVYWYQQSLDQGLQFLIQYYNGEERAKGNILERFSAQQFPDLHSELNLSSLELGDSALYFCASSVAPLTSYGYTFGSGTRLTVV.

V and J are TRBV2 and TRBJ2-7; possibly TRBD1 for D (5 bases). Between the trimmed V and J ends, which lost 3 bases and 0 bases, there was a span of 9 bases. This CDR3 region has 14 residues. Germline V gives CDR1 SNHLY, CDR2 FYNNEI. CDR3 in amino acids: CASSDRVPSYEQYF. The DNA of the CDR3 is TGTGCCAGCAGTGACAGGGTGCCCTCCTACGAGCAGTACTTC.

This clone was observed a handful of times. The chain couples TRBV30 to TRBJ1-2, with no clear D. Germline V gives CDR1 GTSNPN, CDR2 SVGIG (reference sequence). V was trimmed by 0 bases and J by 4 bases, leaving 6 bases between them. The CDR3 is 12 residues long. The CDR3 DNA reads TGTGCCTGGAGTGTATCCGGCTATGGCTACACCTTC. Translating gives CAWSVSGYGYTF. Supplemented by reference TRBV30 and TRBJ1-2, the full variable domain reads SQTIHQWPATLVQPVGSPLSLECTVEGTSNPNLYWYRQAAGRGLQLLFYSVGIGQISSEVPQNLSASRPQDRQFILSSKKLLLSDSGFYLCAWSVSGYGYTFGSGTRLTVV.

The chain couples TRBV13 to TRBJ2-1; D is uncertain. There are 14 residues in the CDR3. Germline V gene sequence: CDR1 PRHDT, CDR2 FYEKMQ (reference sequence). Trimming cost V 2 bases and J 7 bases, with 12 bases left between them. CDR3 nucleotide sequence: TGTGCCAGCAGCTTATTTACCACGAAGAATGAGCAGTTCTTC. The encoded protein is CASSLFTTKNEQFF.

This clone was counted a single time. The rearrangement uses TRBV10-3 and TRBJ1-6; no firm D call. V was shortened by 4 bases and J by 6 bases, with 10 bases between the two germline ends. Germline CDR1 is ENHRY and CDR2 is SYGVKD. The CDR3 contains 14 residues. CDR3 sequence (DNA): TGTGCCATCAGTGGGCGGGAACTTAATTCACCCCTCCACTTT. Translation: CAISGRELNSPLHF.

This sequence joins TRBV12-5 and TRBJ2-7; D gene uncertain. The CDR3 is 14 amino acids. The germline CDR1 and CDR2 sequences are LGHNT and FRNRAP. The V end lost 5 bases, the J end lost 2 bases, and 13 bases lay between the germline ends. The DNA of the CDR3 is TGTGCTAGTGGTCAAGCACCCCCCCCCTACGAGCAGTACTTC. This sequence encodes CASGQAPPPYEQYF.

This chain joins TRBV6-1 and TRBJ1-5; 7 bases map to TRBD1. Losses at the gene ends were 5 bases for V and 0 bases for J; bases not matched to a gene: 10. The CDR3 consists of 17 residues. Per the germline V gene, CDR1 is MNHNS and CDR2 is SASEGT. The CDR3 sequence: CASSKGGGTDSNQPQHF. In DNA form, the CDR3 reads TGTGCCAGCAGTAAAGGGGGGGGGACAGATAGCAATCAGCCCCAGCATTTT.

The CDR3 is CASIRGDRIYEKLFF. The CDR3, as DNA: TGTGCCAGCATTAGGGGAGACAGGATATACGAAAAACTGTTTTTT. The chain employs TRBV27 and TRBJ1-4; a possible D gene is TRBD1 (6 bases). This CDR3 is built from 15 residues. Deletions cut 7 bases from V and 8 bases from J, with 20 bases between. Germline-derived CDR1 and CDR2 are MNHEY and SMNVEV (reference sequence).

The chain links TRBV9 to TRBJ1-2, with D possibly being TRBD1 (6 bases). The CDR3 contains 13 residues. Germline-derived CDR1 and CDR2 are SGDLS and YYNGEE. V dropped 4 bases and J dropped 5 bases, with 12 bases sitting between them. CDR3 DNA sequence: TGTGCCAGCAGCTACCGACAGGCTTATGGCTACACCTTC. Translating it yields CASSYRQAYGYTF. The entire variable domain, with the rest obtained from reference TRBV9 and TRBJ1-2, is as follows: DSGVTQTPKHLITATGQRVTLRCSPRSGDLSVYWYQQSLDQGLQFLIQYYNGEERAKGNILERFSAQQFPDLHSELNLSSLELGDSALYFCASSYRQAYGYTFGSGTRLTVV.

The chain's CDR3 is CASSQGQPNSPLHF. The CDR3 DNA follows: TGTGCCAGCAGCCAGGGACAGCCGAATTCACCCCTCCACTTT. The chain has TRBV7-3 and TRBJ1-6, with 7 bases matching TRBD1. V lost 5 bases to trimming and J lost 7 bases; unmatched junction nucleotides: 5. This CDR3 spans 14 amino acids. CDR1 and CDR2 (germline): SGHTA, FQGTGA.

This clone came up a few times. This chain links TRBV6-6 with TRBJ1-1; D is uncertain. The CDR3 has 12 amino acids. V lost 0 bases to trimming and J lost 4 bases, with 3 bases between them. Germline CDR1 MNHNY, CDR2 SVGAGI (reference sequence). The CDR3 sequence: CASSYSSTEAFF. CDR3 DNA sequence: TGTGCCAGCAGTTACTCATCCACTGAAGCTTTCTTT.

The V and J genes are TRBV19 and TRBJ1-2, with 9 bases aligning to TRBD1. The V and J ends lost 4 bases and 7 bases, in that order; junction bases with no gene match: 7. Germline V gene lookup returns CDR1 LNHDA and CDR2 SQIVND (reference sequence). This CDR3 has 14 residues. Written as DNA, the CDR3 is TGTGCCAGTAGTAGGGACAGGGTTGCGTTTGGCTACACCTTC. Translating it yields CASSRDRVAFGYTF.

The chain couples TRBV20-1 to TRBJ2-1, with TRBD2 identical over 7 bases. Looked up from germline, CDR1 is DFQATT and CDR2 is SNEGSKA (reference sequence). After removal of 6 bases from V and 6 bases from J, the junction contained 2 bases not matched to a gene. The CDR3 loop spans 11 amino acids. In DNA, the CDR3 is TGCAGTGCCAGGACTAGCAATGAGCAGTTCTTC. Its protein product is CSARTSNEQFF.

This chain uses TRBV7-9 with TRBJ1-2; D is undetermined. V lost 7 bases and J 4 bases, leaving 10 bases between the germline ends. Germline CDR1 is SEHNR and CDR2 is FQNEAQ (reference sequence). This CDR3 is built from 12 residues. CDR3 loop: CASTSRGYGYTF. The CDR3 DNA is TGTGCCAGCACCTCCAGAGGCTATGGCTACACCTTC.

J is TRBJ2-5 and V is TRBV11-1, with D unclear. The germline V gene encodes CDR1 SGHAT and CDR2 FQDESV (reference sequence). This CDR3 contains 13 residues. The ends were cut back, 5 bases at V and 1 base at J, with 8 bases in the middle. The CDR3 loop is CASSIRVQETQYF. In DNA form, the CDR3 reads TGTGCCAGCAGCATCCGGGTCCAAGAGACCCAGTACTTC.

The V gene is TRBV7-9, the J gene TRBJ2-2, with TRBD1 identical over 8 bases. Looked up from germline, CDR1 is SEHNR and CDR2 is FQNEAQ (reference sequence). CDR3 size: 19 residues. Trimming cost V 7 bases and J 2 bases; bases outside gene matches: 18. The CDR3 protein is CASTTVPGQVIRNTGELFF. CDR3 DNA: TGTGCCAGCACCACTGTTCCGGGACAGGTCATCAGAAACACCGGGGAGCTGTTTTTT.

This clone was counted once. CDR3: CASSLAYYGGSETQYF. CDR3 nucleotide sequence: TGTGCCAGCAGCTTAGCGTACTACGGGGGATCGGAGACCCAGTACTTC. This chain uses TRBV11-3 with TRBJ2-5, with D possibly TRBD2 on 6 matching bases. Germline values: CDR1 SGHNT, CDR2 YENEEA. V lost 1 base and J 5 bases, leaving 17 bases between the germline ends. The CDR3 length is 16 residues.

This chain links TRBV2 with TRBJ2-3; D remains ambiguous. Deletions cut 7 bases from V and 6 bases from J, with 8 bases between. The length of the CDR3 is 11 residues. Germline-derived CDR1 and CDR2 are SNHLY and FYNNEI. The CDR3 DNA reads as TGTGCCAGCACTCAGGCGGATACGCAGTATTTT. This encodes CASTQADTQYF.

This clone was seen a handful of times. CDR3 nucleotide sequence: TGTGCCAGCAGTGCCGGGACTCGGGGAAACACCATATATTTT. It yields the protein CASSAGTRGNTIYF. This sequence joins TRBV25-1 and TRBJ1-3, with a weak D call TRBD1 (5 bases). Trimming pared 4 bases from V and 4 bases from J, leaving 11 bases between. CDR1 and CDR2 from the germline V gene are MGHDK and SYGVNS. The CDR3 sequence is 14 residues long.

This clone was counted between two and nine times. V gene TRBV25-1 combines with J gene TRBJ2-7; the D is unclear. V dropped 5 bases and J dropped 3 bases, with 5 bases sitting between them. Germline CDR1 reads MGHDK; CDR2 reads SYGVNS. CDR3 length: 11 residues. In DNA form, the CDR3 reads TGTGCCAGCAGTTATTACTACGAGCAGTACTTC. Translated, it gives CASSYYYEQYF.

This clone was picked up a small number of times. The CDR3 region has the DNA TGCGCCAGCAGCTTTTCTCGGCAGGGGCCGGTGCTCACCGGGGAGCTGTTTTTT. Protein sequence: CASSFSRQGPVLTGELFF. The chain recombines TRBV5-1 with TRBJ2-2; D is possibly TRBD1 (6 bases). Deletions cut 2 bases from V and 4 bases from J, with 21 bases between. The CDR3 loop spans 18 amino acids. CDR1 is SGHRS and CDR2 is YFSETQ in the germline V gene.

The chain links TRBV5-4 to TRBJ1-6, with D perhaps TRBD1 (5 bases). Germline V CDR1 and CDR2: SGHNT, YYREEE (reference sequence). The CDR3 covers 14 residues. V lost 4 bases, J lost 8 bases, and 13 bases lay in between. The CDR3 region is CASSPGRGDSPLHF. Here the CDR3 DNA reads TGTGCCAGCAGCCCGGGACGGGGGGATTCACCCCTCCACTTT.

On this clone: At one boundary the junction diverges from the germline segment, which might be a read error. This chain connects TRBV18 to TRBJ1-1, with D unclear. This CDR3 has 13 amino acids. From germline, CDR1 is KGHSH and CDR2 LQKENI. The CDR3 loop reads CASSPSGADLAVF. In DNA, the CDR3 is TGTGCCAGCTCACCTAGTGGAGCAGACTTGGCAGTCTTT.

This chain connects TRBV12-5 to TRBJ1-2; D is undetermined. This CDR3 region has 12 residues. Trimming took 6 bases from V and 4 from J, leaving 9 bases between them. The germline CDR1 and CDR2 sequences are LGHNT and FRNRAP. The DNA of the CDR3 is TGTGCTAGTGGGGGAATAGGCTATGGCTACACCTTC. Residues: CASGGIGYGYTF. The variable domain in full, completed from reference TRBV12-5 and TRBJ1-2, reads DARVTQTPRHKVTEMGQEVTMRCQPILGHNTVFWYRQTMMQGLELLAYFRNRAPLDDSGMPKDRFSAEMPDATLATLKIQPSEPRDSAVYFCASGGIGYGYTFGSGTRLTVV.

The rearrangement uses TRBV5-1 and TRBJ2-7; TRBD1 matches at 7 bases. The ends lost 3 bases at V and 2 bases at J; junction bases unmatched: 5. The length of the CDR3 is 14 residues. Germline CDR1 SGHRS, CDR2 YFSETQ. CDR3 sequence: CASSYGQVTYEQYF. The CDR3 coding sequence is TGCGCCAGCAGCTACGGACAGGTTACCTACGAGCAGTACTTC.

In its sample, this clone was seen once. The gene calls are TRBV5-1 and TRBJ2-7, with D maybe TRBD2 (6 bases). The germline V and J ends were trimmed by 5 bases and 7 bases, with 19 bases remaining between them. CDR1 is SGHRS and CDR2 is YFSETQ in the germline V gene. This CDR3 spans 14 amino acids. CDR3 nucleotide sequence: TGCGCCAGCAGAGGGGACCCCACAGGAGGGGAGCAGTACTTC. It translates to CASRGDPTGGEQYF.

The chain uses TRBV15 and TRBJ1-6, with D perhaps matching TRBD1 (5 bases). The V end lost 3 bases, the J end lost 9 bases, and 12 bases lay between the germline ends. CDR1 and CDR2 from the germline V gene are LNHNV and YYDKDF (reference sequence). CDR3 size: 14 residues. The CDR3, as DNA: TGTGCCACCAGCAGGTTCCAGGGCCTTTCACCCCTCCACTTT. This codes for CATSRFQGLSPLHF.